This T cell receptor beta chain was identified in a study of glioma-infiltrating T cells after dendritic cell vaccination. Points from the study as a whole: The cohort had few patients with full blood and tumor sets.

Time point reported: after dendritic cell vaccination, including at tumor progression/relapse. To note about this clone: What it binds is not known.

J was trimmed by 3 bases and V by 0 bases; bases with no gene match: 12. CDR1 is LNHNV, CDR2 YYDKDF, per germline (reference sequence). This CDR3 has 18 amino acids. Up to 2 ug genomic DNA was used for TCRB CDR3 amplification. The repertoire was sequenced with immunoSEQ multiplex PCR; TCRdb's copy has only in-frame clones and lacks some. The sample includes over 55,000 clones, approximately 80% seen only once; the top ten take around 14%. The J gene is TRBJ1-2, the V gene TRBV15; 8 bases are a match to TRBD1. This sequence was found in a human donor with glioblastoma. The sample here was blood, taken after dendritic cell vaccination. The CDR3 DNA follows: TGTGCCACCAGCAGAGATATCGGTCGGACAGGGCGAGACTATGGCTACACCTTC. It codes for CATSRDIGRTGRDYGYTF.